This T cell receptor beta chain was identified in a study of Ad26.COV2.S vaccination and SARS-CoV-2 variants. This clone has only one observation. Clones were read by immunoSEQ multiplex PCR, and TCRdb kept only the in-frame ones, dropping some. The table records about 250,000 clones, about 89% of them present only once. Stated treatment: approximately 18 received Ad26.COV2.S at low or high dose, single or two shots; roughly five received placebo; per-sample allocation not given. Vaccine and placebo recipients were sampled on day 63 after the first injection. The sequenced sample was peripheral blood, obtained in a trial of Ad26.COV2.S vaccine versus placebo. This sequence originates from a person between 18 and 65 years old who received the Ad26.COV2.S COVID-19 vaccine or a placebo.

CDR3 nucleotide sequence: TGTGCCAGCAGCTCCCTCGACAGATCCTACGAGCAGTACTTC. Its translation: CASSSLDRSYEQYF. This rearrangement joins TRBV7-9 to TRBJ2-7, with TRBD1 as a possible D gene (5 bases). CDR1 is SEHNR, CDR2 FQNEAQ, per germline (reference sequence). Deletions cut 4 bases from V and 1 base from J, with 11 bases between. The CDR3 totals 14 residues.